This entry lists 14 T cell receptor beta chains sequenced from one sample in a study of T cells in Graves' hyperthyroidism and ophthalmopathy. Amplification yielded TCR beta CDR3 regions, with RNA transcripts as the source. First-round RT-PCR with HTBI primers amplified the TCR CDR3 region. TCRdb reanalysed the multiplex PCR reads using MiXCR and keeps one entry per CDR3 protein. Counted here are a few hundred thousand distinct CDR3 sequences, about 18% occurring once; the ten biggest clones make up over 35%. The sequenced material came from blood. The source is a young man with Graves' ophthalmopathy.

This clonotype was seen a handful of times. One end of the junction does not line up with germline, which may come from a read error. The chain couples TRBV27 to TRBJ2-7, with no clear D. This CDR3 is 12 amino acids long. The germline V gene encodes CDR1 MNHEY and CDR2 SMNVEV (reference sequence). In nucleotides, the CDR3 is TGTGCCAGCAGTTCCGACCCCTACGGGCAGTACTTC. It yields the protein CASSSDPYGQYF.

This clonotype was picked up a small number of times. The CDR3 loop reads CSARDAHSGAVYEQYF. The CDR3 coding sequence is TGCAGTGCTAGAGATGCTCACTCGGGGGCAGTCTACGAGCAGTACTTC. J is TRBJ2-7 and V is TRBV20-1; D is possibly TRBD1 or TRBD2 (6 bases each). Germline-derived CDR1 and CDR2 are DFQATT and SNEGSKA (reference sequence). The CDR3 is 16 residues long. V was shortened by 0 bases and J by 3 bases, with 18 bases between the two germline ends.

This clonotype appeared a few times. V usage is TRBV5-5 and J usage is TRBJ2-7; possibly TRBD2 for D (6 bases). Germline V gene data show CDR1 as SGHKS and CDR2 as YYEKEE (reference sequence). The CDR3 spans 15 residues. Trimming shortened V by 0 bases and J by 2 bases, and 12 bases separated the two germline ends. The CDR3 reads CASSLVVADPYEQYF. Written as DNA, the CDR3 is TGTGCCAGCAGCTTGGTGGTAGCGGACCCCTACGAGCAGTACTTC.

This chain joins TRBV9 and TRBJ2-5, with D perhaps given as TRBD1 or TRBD2 (7 bases each). With 4 bases removed from V and 3 bases from J, the gap between germline ends came to 16 bases. The CDR3 spans 15 residues. Germline CDR1 is SGDLS and CDR2 is YYNGEE. The CDR3 coding sequence is TGTGCCAGCAGCCCAGGGGGGGGGCGCGAAGAGACCCAGTACTTC. It codes for CASSPGGGREETQYF.

This rearrangement joins TRBV20-1 to TRBJ1-5, with TRBD1 as a possible D gene (5 bases). The CDR3 is 14 residues long. Germline-derived CDR1 and CDR2 are DFQATT and SNEGSKA (reference sequence). The ends were cut back, 5 bases at V and 3 bases at J, with 14 bases in the middle. In DNA form, the CDR3 reads TGCAGTGCTCCGACCGACAGTTTCAATCAGCCCCAGCATTTT. Amino acids: CSAPTDSFNQPQHF.

This clonotype was seen many times. The rearrangement joins TRBV29-1 to TRBJ2-3; a weak D match, TRBD1 (6 bases). CDR3 length: 13 amino acids. V was cut by 7 bases and J by 5 bases, with 16 bases left in between. Germline values: CDR1 SQVTM, CDR2 ANQGSEA. The CDR3: CSARRAGVDTQYF. CDR3 DNA sequence: TGCAGCGCCCGCCGGGCAGGGGTAGATACGCAGTATTTT.

There are many counts of this clonotype. The genes are TRBV5-1 and TRBJ2-7; a weak D match, TRBD1 (6 bases). Trimming took 5 bases from V and 3 from J, leaving 12 bases between them. Looked up from germline, CDR1 is SGHRS and CDR2 is YFSETQ. The CDR3 is 13 amino acids. The CDR3 reads CASRDPRGYEQYF. The CDR3 DNA reads TGCGCCAGCAGGGACCCCAGGGGCTACGAGCAGTACTTC.

Written as DNA, the CDR3 is TGTGCCACCAGTGACCCTGACACGGGCACTGAAGCTTTCTTT. This translates into CATSDPDTGTEAFF. This chain links TRBV24-1 with TRBJ1-1; D ambiguous. Between the trimmed V and J ends, which lost 4 bases and 4 bases, there was a span of 12 bases. The germline gives CDR1 KGHDR, CDR2 SFDVKD. CDR3 length: 14 residues.

This clonotype has a count of ten or more. The chain couples TRBV12-3 or TRBV12-4 to TRBJ2-3; 9 bases map to TRBD1. The CDR3 extends over 15 amino acids. J gave up 4 bases and V 6 bases, and 8 bases lay outside the gene matches. The CDR3 DNA reads as TGTGCCAGCAGACAAGACAGGGGGGGCGCAGATACGCAGTATTTT. It specifies CASRQDRGGADTQYF.

The chain has TRBV6-2 or TRBV6-3 and TRBJ1-4; no definite D call. V lost 6 bases, J lost 8 bases, and 19 bases lay in between. Germline assignment: CDR1 MNHEY and CDR2 SVGEGT. The CDR3 length is 15 residues. Written as DNA, the CDR3 is TGTGCCAGCAGGCCGACCCCGGAAGGTGGGGAAAAACTGTTTTTT. It translates to CASRPTPEGGEKLFF.

The table lists this clonotype with many counts. This sequence joins TRBV6-1 and TRBJ1-2; 9 bases map to TRBD1. From germline, CDR1 is MNHNS and CDR2 SASEGT. The CDR3 is made up of 14 amino acids. J gave up 3 bases and V 10 bases, and 9 bases lay outside the gene matches. CDR3 region: CATVPTGGDYGYTF. CDR3 in DNA: TGTGCCACCGTACCCACAGGGGGCGACTATGGCTACACCTTC.

This clonotype has ten or more counts. The chain recombines TRBV11-2 with TRBJ1-4, with TRBD1 identical over 7 bases. Germline-derived CDR1 and CDR2 are SGHAT and FQNNGV. Trimming took 4 bases from V and 5 from J; bases not matched to a gene: 7. CDR3 length: 15 residues. CDR3 nucleotide sequence: TGTGCCAGCAGCTCGGCGGGACAGCTAAATGAAAAACTGTTTTTT. Translating gives CASSSAGQLNEKLFF.

A few counts support this clonotype. The chain couples TRBV5-1 to TRBJ2-5; D call uncertain. V lost 0 bases and J 4 bases, leaving 13 bases between the germline ends. This CDR3 is built from 15 residues. CDR1 SGHRS and CDR2 YFSETQ come from the germline V gene. For the CDR3, the DNA is TGCGCCAGCAGCTTGGCCCGGGCTAACTCAGAGACCCAGTACTTC. Amino acid sequence: CASSLARANSETQYF.

This clonotype was found many times. CDR3: CATSRERGYTGELFF. CDR3 DNA: TGTGCCACCAGCAGAGAGAGGGGGTACACCGGGGAGCTGTTTTTT. The rearrangement links TRBV15 to TRBJ2-2; possible D gene TRBD1, 6 bases. The germline CDR1 and CDR2 sequences are LNHNV and YYDKDF (reference sequence). This CDR3 is built from 15 residues. Trimming cost V 0 bases and J 3 bases, with 8 bases left between them.